Given below is one T cell receptor (beta chain) in context. Its antigen is unidentified. The entry originates in a study of T cells after yellow fever vaccination. Study observations and caveats: In post-booster samples, most primary-vaccination clones reappeared (about 96% CD4, roughly 89% CD8). The secondary response showed a weaker magnitude and a faster peak, day 5 versus 15.

Germline V gene data show CDR1 as SGDLS and CDR2 as YYNGEE. V lost 1 base to trimming and J lost 3 bases, with 13 bases between them. The CDR3 consists of 16 residues. In making TCR cDNA, 5'RACE template switching added a universal primer site and UMIs to it. TCRdb recomputed calls from the 5' RACE reads with MiXCR, one row per CDR3 protein. The sample shows some 560,000 distinct CDR3 sequences, less than 20% of them seen only once. Sequencing used PBMCs, obtained 5 to 6 days after the first yellow fever vaccination. This TCR was sampled from a man aged 18 to 29 who received the YFV17D yellow fever vaccine. The chain links TRBV9 to TRBJ2-2, with D perhaps TRBD1 (5 bases). The DNA for the CDR3 is TGTGCCAGCAGCGTACTTGACAGCACTTACACCGGGGAGCTGTTTTTT. This encodes CASSVLDSTYTGELFF.